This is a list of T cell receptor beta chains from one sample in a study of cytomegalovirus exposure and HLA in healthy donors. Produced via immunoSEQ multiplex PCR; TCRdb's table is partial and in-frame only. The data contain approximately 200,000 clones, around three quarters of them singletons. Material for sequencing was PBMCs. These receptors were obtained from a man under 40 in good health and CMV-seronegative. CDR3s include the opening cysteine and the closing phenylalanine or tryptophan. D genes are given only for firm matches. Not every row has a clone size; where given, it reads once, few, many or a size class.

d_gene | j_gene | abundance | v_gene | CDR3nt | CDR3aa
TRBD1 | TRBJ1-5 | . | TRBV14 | TGTGCCAGCAGCCAATATCGGACAGGGGGTTCCCTCGCCAACAATCAGCCCCAGCATTTT | CASSQYRTGGSLANNQPQHF
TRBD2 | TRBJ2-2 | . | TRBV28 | TGTGCCAGCAGTGTCTCGTCCGGTCTTGGGGGGGACACCGGGGAGCTGTTTTTT | CASSVSSGLGGDTGELFF
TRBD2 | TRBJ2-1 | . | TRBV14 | TGTGCCAGCAGCCTATTGGCCGGGACTAGCGGGGGTGAGCAGTTCTTC | CASSLLAGTSGGEQFF
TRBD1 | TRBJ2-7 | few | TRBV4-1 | TGCGCCAGCAGCCTCCGGACAGGGGGCCGCACTTACGAGCAGTACTTC | CASSLRTGGRTYEQYF
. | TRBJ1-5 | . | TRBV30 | TGTGCCTGGAGTGTCGACAGTTTTCAGCCCCAGCATTTT | CAWSVDSFQPQHF
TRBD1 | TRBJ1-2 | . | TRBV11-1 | TGTGCCAGCAGCTTGGGACAGGGCTATGGCTACACCTTC | CASSLGQGYGYTF
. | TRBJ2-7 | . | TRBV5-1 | TGCGCCAGCAGCCTGGACCCTGTCGGGAGCTCCTACGAGCAGTACTTC | CASSLDPVGSSYEQYF
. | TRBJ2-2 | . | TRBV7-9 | TGTGCCAGCAGCCCACAGACAGTCCACGGGGAGCTGTTTTTT | CASSPQTVHGELFF
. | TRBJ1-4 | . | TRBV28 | TGTGCCAGCAGTGTCCAGGGGAAACTGTTTTTT | CASSVQGKLFF
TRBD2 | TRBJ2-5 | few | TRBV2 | TGTGCCAGCAGTGAAAGAGCGGGAGTCCCAAAGACCCAGTACTTC | CASSERAGVPKTQYF
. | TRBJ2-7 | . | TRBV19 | TGTGCCAGTAGGCTAAGACCCGACGGGAGCTACGAGCAGTACTTC | CASRLRPDGSYEQYF
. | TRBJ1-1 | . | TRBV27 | TGTGCCAGCAGCCGAGACGGGGAAGCTTTCTTT | CASSRDGEAFF
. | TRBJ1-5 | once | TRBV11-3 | TGTGCCAGCAGCTCTAGGGAGCGGCCCCAGCATTTT | CASSSRERPQHF
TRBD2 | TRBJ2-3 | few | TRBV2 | TGTGCCAGCGATCAGCGGGAGGGCACAGATACGCAGTATTTT | CASDQREGTDTQYF
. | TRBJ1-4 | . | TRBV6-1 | TGTGCCAGCAGTGTGGTGGGAGGGACTAATGAAAAACTGTTTTTT | CASSVVGGTNEKLFF
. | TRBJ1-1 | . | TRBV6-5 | TGTGCCAGCAGTTCCGGACAGACTATGAACACTGAAGCTTTCTTT | CASSSGQTMNTEAFF
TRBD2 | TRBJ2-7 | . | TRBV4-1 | TGCGCCAGCAGCCAAGAGGGGGGGTACGAGCAGTACTTC | CASSQEGGYEQYF
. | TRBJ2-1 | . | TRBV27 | TGTGCCAGCAGTTTGCTTCTGGGCCCCATCTCTTACAATGAGCAGTTCTTC | CASSLLLGPISYNEQFF
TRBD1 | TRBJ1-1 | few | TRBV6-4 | TGTGCCAGCAGCGCGGGGACAGTCGGACTCTTGACTGAAGCTTTCTTT | CASSAGTVGLLTEAFF
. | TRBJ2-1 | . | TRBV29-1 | TGCAGCGTTGAAGACGGGGTACGCTACAATGAGCAGTTCTTC | CSVEDGVRYNEQFF
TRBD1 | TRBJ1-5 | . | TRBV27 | TGTGCCAGCAGTTTATCGGGACAGGGGTCGGGTCAGCCCCAGCATTTT | CASSLSGQGSGQPQHF
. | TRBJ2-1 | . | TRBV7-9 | TGTGCCAGCAGCCTAAGTGCAGGGATCAATGAGCAGTTCTTC | CASSLSAGINEQFF
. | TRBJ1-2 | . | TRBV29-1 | TGCAGCGCCCTGGACAAGAACTATGGCTACACCTTC | CSALDKNYGYTF
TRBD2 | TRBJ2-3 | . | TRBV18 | TGTGCCAGCTCACCACCGGGCGGGAGGGGAGATACGCAGTATTTT | CASSPPGGRGDTQYF
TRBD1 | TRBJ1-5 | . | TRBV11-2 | TGTGCCAGCAGCAGTCAACCGGGACAGGGACTGCATTTT | CASSSQPGQGLHF
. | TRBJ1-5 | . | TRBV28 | TGTGCCAGCAGCTCAATTCGACAGCCCGTTCAGCCCCAGCATTTT | CASSSIRQPVQPQHF
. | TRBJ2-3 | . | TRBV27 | TGTGCCAGCAGTTTATTAGCCTCTTGGCCGGATACGCAGTATTTT | CASSLLASWPDTQYF
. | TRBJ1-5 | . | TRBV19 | TGTGCCAGTAGTGCAAGGGGCCCCGCGGGGCAGCCCCAGCATTTT | CASSARGPAGQPQHF
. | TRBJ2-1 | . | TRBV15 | TGTGCCACCAGCGGACAGATGAACTCCTACAATGAGCAGTTCTTC | CATSGQMNSYNEQFF
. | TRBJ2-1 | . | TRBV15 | TGTGCCACCGGCCCGCCGCGGGTTTCCTACAATGAGCAGTTCTTC | CATGPPRVSYNEQFF
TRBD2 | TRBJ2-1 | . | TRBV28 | TGTGCCAGCACCACCGGGACTAGCGTTTACAATGAGCAGTTCTTC | CASTTGTSVYNEQFF
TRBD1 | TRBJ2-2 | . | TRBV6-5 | TGTGCCAGCAGTAGGACAGGGGGCAACCCCGGGGAGCTGTTTTTT | CASSRTGGNPGELFF
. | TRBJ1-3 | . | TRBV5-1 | TGCGCCAGCAGCCTAGTATCCGCTGGAAACACCATATATTTT | CASSLVSAGNTIYF
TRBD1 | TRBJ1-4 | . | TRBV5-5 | TGTGCCAGCAGCTTGGGAGGTGTGACAGGGGTTAATGAAAAACTGTTTTTT | CASSLGGVTGVNEKLFF
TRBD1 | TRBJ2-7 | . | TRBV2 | TGTGCCAGCAGTGCCGGGACAGGGGTCGAGGAGCAGTACTTC | CASSAGTGVEEQYF
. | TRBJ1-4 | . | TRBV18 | TGTGCCAGCTCACCACGCGGGGCCTCCGCAACTAATGAAAAACTGTTTTTT | CASSPRGASATNEKLFF
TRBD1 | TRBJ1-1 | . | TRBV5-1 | TGCGCCAGCAGCTTACAGGGGGCGCCTACCAACACTGAAGCTTTCTTT | CASSLQGAPTNTEAFF
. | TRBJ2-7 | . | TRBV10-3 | TGTGCCATCAGTGAGTCGTTACAGGACTACGAGCAGTACTTC | CAISESLQDYEQYF
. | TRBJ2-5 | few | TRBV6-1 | TGTGCCAGCAGTGGGGCAGAACAAGAGACCCAGTACTTC | CASSGAEQETQYF
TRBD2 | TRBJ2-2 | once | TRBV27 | TGTGCCAGCGGGGAGGGACGGTACACCGGGGAGCTGTTTTTT | CASGEGRYTGELFF
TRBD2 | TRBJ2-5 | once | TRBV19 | TGTGCCAGTAGTCCCCGGGCCTTCGGACTAGCGGGGTCAGAGACCCAGTACTTC | CASSPRAFGLAGSETQYF
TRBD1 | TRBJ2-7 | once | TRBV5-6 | TGTGCCAGCAGCCCAATCAGGCGTACGACAGGGAAGTCCGGCGAGCAGTACTTC | CASSPIRRTTGKSGEQYF
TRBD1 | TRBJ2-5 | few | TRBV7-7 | TGTGCTAGCAGCCCGGACAGGGGGGGCCAAGAGACCCAGTACTTC | CASSPDRGGQETQYF
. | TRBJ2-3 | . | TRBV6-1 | TGTGCCAGCAGTGAACGGAGGGATACGCAGTATTTT | CASSERRDTQYF
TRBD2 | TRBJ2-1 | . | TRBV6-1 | TGTGCCAGCAGTGAAAGGAGCGGGAGTAGCAGTGAGCAGTTCTTC | CASSERSGSSSEQFF
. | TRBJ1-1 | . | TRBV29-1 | TGCAGCGTCTCTGACACCCTGAACACTGAAGCTTTCTTT | CSVSDTLNTEAFF